This T cell receptor (beta chain) was profiled in a study of lymphopenia after photon versus proton radiotherapy. Of note for this clone: Its antigen remains unidentified.

Unmatched junction bases numbered 4, after V lost 2 bases and J lost 3 bases. The CDR3 sequence is 16 residues long. Sequencing was performed with immunoSEQ multiplex PCR; in TCRdb, only in-frame clones are kept and a portion is missing. Here the sample spans over 20,000 clones, roughly four fifths being singletons. Study-level points and caveats: Relative stability marked proton patients; photon patients lost diversity and naive cells. After the lymphocyte nadir, photon-treated repertoires showed oligoclonal expansion, especially of CD8+ Temra cells. A bigger post-nadir fall in TCR diversity correlated inversely with survival time in deceased patients. Survival link was tested only in deceased patients; proton benefit remains a possibility.

The rearrangement uses TRBV23-1 and TRBJ2-3; 11 positions match TRBD1. TRBV23-1 is an ORF, with its function uncertain. The TCR comes from a woman in her 50s with pancreatic cancer. Sample: peripheral blood, taken from a patient treated with photon-based radiotherapy. In DNA form, the CDR3 reads TGCGCCAGCAGTCAACGGACAGGGGGCCAAACAGATACGCAGTATTTT. It yields the protein CASSQRTGGQTDTQYF.